This TCR beta chain appears in the sequencing data of a study of shared clonotypes between healthy human individuals. Background on the study: Participating donors consisted of two women and a few men aged 18 to 49. Whole-study results and caveats: The naive CD4 repertoires of several donors were compared, and roughly 5% of clonotypes were shared.

Sequenced by immunoSEQ multiplex PCR; TCRdb stores in-frame clones only, minus some. The sample holds 2 million to 2.5 million clones, 80% to 95% seen once. Notes on this clone: Its target is unknown.

Both subsets, CD45RA+ naive and CD45RA-negative memory, were split from the CD4+ cells. The CDR3 spans 14 residues. Germline V CDR1 and CDR2: SGHRS, YFSETQ. Trimming cost V 4 bases and J 8 bases, with 16 bases left between them. The TCR sequence derives from a man between 18 and 29 years old in good health. Some clones in this sample may be carry-over from other donors' samples. The sample was naive CD4+ T cells from PBMCs. Subset noted: CD45RA+ positively selected. The genes are TRBV5-1 and TRBJ2-1, with D possibly being TRBD2 (6 bases). For the CDR3, the DNA is TGCGCCAGCAGCCCTCCGCTAGCGACCTATGAGCAGTTCTTC. Its protein product is CASSPPLATYEQFF.